This TCR beta chain comes out of a study of blood T cell repertoires in COVID-19. Study details: Spain, Italy and the United States supplied samples that represented acute and convalescent COVID-19. Sources were T cells, B-cell-depleted T cells, or PBMCs; the material itself was cDNA or gDNA.

With 3 bases removed from V and 4 bases from J, the gap between germline ends came to 12 bases. This CDR3 contains 13 residues. CDR1 GTSNPN and CDR2 SVGIG come from the germline V gene (reference sequence). Under the authors' procedure: Estimates of nucleated cell counts were drawn from the amplification of reference gene primers. Some clones are missing from TCRdb's copy, which holds only in-frame ones; the method was immunoSEQ multiplex PCR. That table is the source of V, J and clone size, and D and trimming were worked out from the DNA. The table shows 120,000 to 150,000 clones, with approximately 85% occurring only once. Recruited during active infection, patients (from Seattle) were subsequently followed longitudinally.

The TCR sequence derives from a woman aged 60-70 years with COVID-19, enrolled during active disease. The chain couples TRBV30 to TRBJ1-1; a possible D gene is TRBD1 (5 bases). Sequencing used peripheral blood. In DNA form, the CDR3 reads TGTGCCTGGAGACTGTCCGGGGGCACTGAAGCTTTCTTT. Encoded protein: CAWRLSGGTEAFF.